Below are 4 T cell receptor beta chains sequenced from a single sample in a study of blood T cells in healthy people across ages. PCR was performed a second time for about 7 to 12 cycles using a sample-barcoded 5' primer and a J-beta primer mix. In TCRdb, the 5' RACE reads were re-called with MiXCR into one record per CDR3 protein. The table records hundreds of thousands of distinct CDR3 sequences, roughly a quarter of them present only once. The sample was also reused in another study, on T cells of mothers and their children.

The sequencing input was blood. The receptors derive from a boy aged 2 to 9 in good health.

In this sample, this clonotype turned up a few times. V and J are TRBV5-1 and TRBJ1-4; D gene unclear. V was trimmed by 0 bases and J by 4 bases, leaving 7 bases between them. CDR3 size: 14 residues. Germline CDR1 SGHRS, CDR2 YFSETQ. The CDR3 is CASSLGPSNEKLFF. DNA for the CDR3: TGCGCCAGCAGCTTGGGACCGAGTAATGAAAAACTGTTTTTT.

In this sample, this clonotype turned up a few times. The CDR3 nucleotides read TGTGCCAGCAGCTTTCGGACTAGTGATAGCAATGAGCAGTTCTTC. It translates to CASSFRTSDSNEQFF. The chain joins TRBV5-6 to TRBJ2-1; TRBD2 agrees at 7 bases. Germline V gene lookup returns CDR1 SGHDT and CDR2 YYEEEE. V lost 2 bases and J lost 6; bases outside the gene matches: 8. The CDR3 contains 15 residues. Full variable domain (remainder filled in from reference TRBV5-6 and TRBJ2-1): DAGVTQSPTHLIKTRGQQVTLRCSPKSGHDTVSWYQQALGQGPQFIFQYYEEEERQRGNFPDRFSGHQFPNYSSELNVNALLLGDSALYLCASSFRTSDSNEQFFGPGTRLTVL.

This chain joins TRBV29-1 and TRBJ2-3; D gene uncertain. V gave up 4 bases and J gave up 2 bases, with 19 bases separating them. The CDR3 spans 16 residues. In germline, CDR1 is SQVTM, CDR2 ANQGSEA. The CDR3 protein is CSVADTLPPPTDTQYF. The CDR3 DNA sequence: TGCAGCGTTGCTGATACGCTGCCCCCACCCACAGATACGCAGTATTTT.

This clonotype was counted many times. The chain joins TRBV29-1 to TRBJ2-5, with a weak D call TRBD1 (5 bases). The J call may be mistaken, given a closer DNA end match to TRBJ2-7. The CDR3 sequence is 13 residues long. In germline, CDR1 is SQVTM, CDR2 ANQGSEA. For the CDR3, the DNA is TGCAGCGTTGAGGTGGACAAAACCTACGAGCAGTACTTC. It encodes CSVEVDKTYEQYF.